Listed below are T cell receptor beta chains from one sample, sequenced in a study of shared clonotypes between healthy human individuals. TCRdb's copy holds only in-frame clones and misses some; the assay was immunoSEQ multiplex PCR. The data contain millions of clones, 93% of them singletons. Material for sequencing was naive CD8+ T cells from PBMCs. The receptors stem from a man aged 18 to 30 in good health. Some clones in this sample may be carry-over from other donors' samples. The CDR3 runs from the conserved cysteine through the conserved F or W. Each record gives: clone size, V gene, D gene, J gene, CDR3 DNA, CDR3 protein. The D gene is left open where the match is weak. The listing skips clone size in some rows; elsewhere it reads once, few, many or a size class.

abundance: -
v_gene: TRBV12-5
d_gene: -
j_gene: TRBJ2-1
CDR3nt: TGTGCTAGTGGTTTGGGCTTCAGGATCAATGAGCAGTTCTTC
CDR3aa: CASGLGFRINEQFF

abundance: -
v_gene: TRBV7-2
d_gene: -
j_gene: TRBJ2-1
CDR3nt: TGTGCCAGCAGCTTCGACCCCTACAATGAGCAGTTCTTC
CDR3aa: CASSFDPYNEQFF

abundance: -
v_gene: TRBV15
d_gene: TRBD1
j_gene: TRBJ2-7
CDR3nt: TGTGCCACCAGCGCCGACGCCGGGACAGGGGGTAACTACGAGCAGTACTTC
CDR3aa: CATSADAGTGGNYEQYF

abundance: -
v_gene: TRBV7-8
d_gene: -
j_gene: TRBJ2-1
CDR3nt: TGTGCCAGCAGCCCCACATGGAATGAGCAGTTCTTC
CDR3aa: CASSPTWNEQFF

abundance: -
v_gene: TRBV5-1
d_gene: TRBD2
j_gene: TRBJ2-7
CDR3nt: TGCGCCAGCAGCTTGGTTGCTAGCGGGAGGGCCTACGAGCAGTACTTC
CDR3aa: CASSLVASGRAYEQYF

abundance: -
v_gene: TRBV18
d_gene: -
j_gene: TRBJ1-1
CDR3nt: TGTGCCAGCTCACCACGCATGAACACTGAAGCTTTCTTT
CDR3aa: CASSPRMNTEAFF

abundance: -
v_gene: TRBV28
d_gene: TRBD1
j_gene: TRBJ1-4
CDR3nt: TGTGCCAGCAGTGAAAGGGACAGGGGGAATGAAAAACTGTTTTTT
CDR3aa: CASSERDRGNEKLFF

abundance: -
v_gene: TRBV7-6
d_gene: -
j_gene: TRBJ1-1
CDR3nt: TGTGCCAGCAGCTTAGGAGGGGTCGGCGGAGCTTTCTTT
CDR3aa: CASSLGGVGGAFF

abundance: -
v_gene: TRBV19
d_gene: -
j_gene: TRBJ2-1
CDR3nt: TGTGCCAGTAACATGGGAGAAGGGTACAATGAGCAGTTCTTC
CDR3aa: CASNMGEGYNEQFF

abundance: -
v_gene: TRBV27
d_gene: -
j_gene: TRBJ2-7
CDR3nt: TGTGCCAGCAGTTTGGACAGCGCCTACGAGCAGTACTTC
CDR3aa: CASSLDSAYEQYF

abundance: once
v_gene: TRBV4-1
d_gene: TRBD2
j_gene: TRBJ2-7
CDR3nt: TGCGCCAGCAGCCAAGACGGGACTAGCGGGAGGCTCTACGAGCAGTACTTC
CDR3aa: CASSQDGTSGRLYEQYF

abundance: -
v_gene: TRBV7-9
d_gene: -
j_gene: TRBJ2-2
CDR3nt: TGTGCCAGCAGTCTAGGTGGAGCGAACACCGGGGAGCTGTTTTTT
CDR3aa: CASSLGGANTGELFF

abundance: few
v_gene: TRBV13
d_gene: TRBD1
j_gene: TRBJ1-1
CDR3nt: TGTGCCGGACAGGACGGAGCTTACACTGAAGCTTTCTTT
CDR3aa: CAGQDGAYTEAFF

abundance: -
v_gene: TRBV6-5
d_gene: TRBD1
j_gene: TRBJ1-5
CDR3nt: TGTGCCAGCAGTTTAAGCAGGGGGGACAATCAGCCCCAGCATTTT
CDR3aa: CASSLSRGDNQPQHF

abundance: -
v_gene: TRBV2
d_gene: -
j_gene: TRBJ2-1
CDR3nt: TGTGCCAGCAGTGACGGCAGTCGAAGAAATGAGCAGTTCTTC
CDR3aa: CASSDGSRRNEQFF

abundance: -
v_gene: TRBV27
d_gene: -
j_gene: TRBJ2-5
CDR3nt: TGTGCCAGCAGTTCGTCAGAGACCCAGTACTTC
CDR3aa: CASSSSETQYF

abundance: few
v_gene: TRBV10-1
d_gene: -
j_gene: TRBJ1-1
CDR3nt: TGCGCCAGCAGTCAAGGGAGGGTTGGCACTGAAGCTTTCTTT
CDR3aa: CASSQGRVGTEAFF

abundance: -
v_gene: TRBV6-5
d_gene: -
j_gene: TRBJ1-3
CDR3nt: TGTGCCAGCAGTTCCGTCGGCAGCTCTGGAAACACCATATATTTT
CDR3aa: CASSSVGSSGNTIYF

abundance: -
v_gene: TRBV27
d_gene: TRBD1
j_gene: TRBJ1-1
CDR3nt: TGTGCCAGCAGGGACAGGGGACGGAACACTGAAGCTTTCTTT
CDR3aa: CASRDRGRNTEAFF

abundance: -
v_gene: TRBV2
d_gene: TRBD1
j_gene: TRBJ2-2
CDR3nt: TGTGCCAGCAGTGGAGGGACAGGGAGGGGGGAGCTGTTTTTT
CDR3aa: CASSGGTGRGELFF

abundance: once
v_gene: TRBV27
d_gene: -
j_gene: TRBJ1-5
CDR3nt: TGTGCCAGCAGTTTAAAGCCCTTTAGCAATCAGCCCCAGCATTTT
CDR3aa: CASSLKPFSNQPQHF

abundance: -
v_gene: TRBV19
d_gene: -
j_gene: TRBJ1-1
CDR3nt: TGTGCCAGTAGTATTGCGAGGAGCACTGAAGCTTTCTTT
CDR3aa: CASSIARSTEAFF

abundance: -
v_gene: TRBV5-1
d_gene: -
j_gene: TRBJ1-1
CDR3nt: TGCGCCAGCAGCTTGCTATCGGGGGATGGAGCTTTCTTT
CDR3aa: CASSLLSGDGAFF

abundance: -
v_gene: TRBV4-1
d_gene: -
j_gene: TRBJ1-5
CDR3nt: TGCGCCAGCAGCCAAGTAGTAGGGAGACGTGCGGTGCAGCCCCAGCATTTT
CDR3aa: CASSQVVGRRAVQPQHF

abundance: -
v_gene: TRBV4-3
d_gene: -
j_gene: TRBJ2-3
CDR3nt: TGCGCCAGCAGCCAAGGTACGGGCACAGATACGCAGTATTTT
CDR3aa: CASSQGTGTDTQYF

abundance: -
v_gene: TRBV9
d_gene: TRBD1
j_gene: TRBJ1-5
CDR3nt: TGTGCCAGCAGCCCCGGAGGGGACAGGAATCAGCCCCAGCATTTT
CDR3aa: CASSPGGDRNQPQHF

abundance: -
v_gene: TRBV4-1
d_gene: -
j_gene: TRBJ2-5
CDR3nt: TGCGCCAGCAGCCAAATACAGTTCCAAGAGACCCAGTACTTC
CDR3aa: CASSQIQFQETQYF

abundance: -
v_gene: TRBV19
d_gene: -
j_gene: TRBJ2-1
CDR3nt: TGTGCCAGTAGTATCGTAGACAATGAGCAGTTCTTC
CDR3aa: CASSIVDNEQFF

abundance: -
v_gene: TRBV6-5
d_gene: -
j_gene: TRBJ2-2
CDR3nt: TGTGCCAGCAGTTACTCGACTCGGAACACCGGGGAGCTGTTTTTT
CDR3aa: CASSYSTRNTGELFF

abundance: -
v_gene: TRBV28
d_gene: TRBD2
j_gene: TRBJ2-5
CDR3nt: TGTGCCAGCAGTTTTTTTAGTAGCGGGAGCTTCCAAGAGACCCAGTACTTC
CDR3aa: CASSFFSSGSFQETQYF

abundance: -
v_gene: TRBV13
d_gene: TRBD1
j_gene: TRBJ2-7
CDR3nt: TGTGCCAGCAGCCCCGGACAGGGGAACGAGCAGTACTTC
CDR3aa: CASSPGQGNEQYF

abundance: -
v_gene: TRBV30
d_gene: -
j_gene: TRBJ2-7
CDR3nt: TGTGCCTGGAGTGTAACAGGGATATCCTACGAGCAGTACTTC
CDR3aa: CAWSVTGISYEQYF

abundance: -
v_gene: TRBV5-1
d_gene: -
j_gene: TRBJ2-7
CDR3nt: TGCGCCAGCAGCCCGGACCTTTCCTACGAGCAGTACTTC
CDR3aa: CASSPDLSYEQYF

abundance: -
v_gene: TRBV5-3
d_gene: -
j_gene: TRBJ1-2
CDR3nt: TGTGCCAGAAGACAGGGTGTCCCTAACTATGGCTACACCTTC
CDR3aa: CARRQGVPNYGYTF

abundance: -
v_gene: TRBV7-9
d_gene: -
j_gene: TRBJ2-7
CDR3nt: TGTGCCAGCAGCTTAGGTTCAGGGATAGCCTACGAGCAGTACTTC
CDR3aa: CASSLGSGIAYEQYF

abundance: -
v_gene: TRBV7-9
d_gene: TRBD1
j_gene: TRBJ2-5
CDR3nt: TGTGCCAGCAGCTTGTTTATTGGACAGGGGGCATCGGAGACCCAGTACTTC
CDR3aa: CASSLFIGQGASETQYF

abundance: -
v_gene: TRBV7-3
d_gene: TRBD2
j_gene: TRBJ2-1
CDR3nt: TGTGCCAGCAGCTCCGGACTAGCGGGAGATGAGCAGTTCTTC
CDR3aa: CASSSGLAGDEQFF

abundance: -
v_gene: TRBV6-1
d_gene: -
j_gene: TRBJ2-7
CDR3nt: TGTGCCAGCAGTGCTACCTACGAGCAGTACTTC
CDR3aa: CASSATYEQYF

abundance: -
v_gene: TRBV5-4
d_gene: -
j_gene: TRBJ2-7
CDR3nt: TGTGCCAGCAGCTTGACGAGGGAGAGGGGCTACGAGCAGTACTTC
CDR3aa: CASSLTRERGYEQYF

abundance: -
v_gene: TRBV6-5
d_gene: TRBD2
j_gene: TRBJ2-3
CDR3nt: TGTGCCAGCACCTTAGCGGGAGCAAAAGATACGCAGTATTTT
CDR3aa: CASTLAGAKDTQYF

abundance: -
v_gene: TRBV7-2
d_gene: TRBD2
j_gene: TRBJ2-7
CDR3nt: TGTGCCAGCAGCTTACCTAGCGGGATGATCTACGAGCAGTACTTC
CDR3aa: CASSLPSGMIYEQYF

abundance: once
v_gene: TRBV7-8
d_gene: TRBD1
j_gene: TRBJ2-2
CDR3nt: TGTGCCAGCAGCTCGTTACCCGGGACAGGGCTTTTGAACACCGGGGAGCTGTTTTTT
CDR3aa: CASSSLPGTGLLNTGELFF

abundance: once
v_gene: TRBV28
d_gene: TRBD2
j_gene: TRBJ2-3
CDR3nt: TGTGCCAGCAGTCGACTAGCGGGAGGGAGCACAGATACGCAGTATTTT
CDR3aa: CASSRLAGGSTDTQYF

abundance: -
v_gene: TRBV27
d_gene: -
j_gene: TRBJ2-2
CDR3nt: TGTGCCAGCAGTTTGGCAGGGACGGTTGCCGGGGAGCTGTTTTTT
CDR3aa: CASSLAGTVAGELFF

abundance: -
v_gene: TRBV9
d_gene: TRBD2
j_gene: TRBJ2-7
CDR3nt: TGTGCCAGCAGCCCCGGGAGCGGGGCCTACGAGCAGTACTTC
CDR3aa: CASSPGSGAYEQYF

abundance: -
v_gene: TRBV19
d_gene: -
j_gene: TRBJ1-5
CDR3nt: TGTGCCAGTAGCCTTTATATGACTCGCAGTCAGCCCCAGCATTTT
CDR3aa: CASSLYMTRSQPQHF

abundance: -
v_gene: TRBV28
d_gene: TRBD2
j_gene: TRBJ2-1
CDR3nt: TGTGCCAGCAGTTTGACTACTAGCGGGAGAGAGTTCTTC
CDR3aa: CASSLTTSGREFF